What follows describes a single T cell receptor (beta chain). Its antigen is not known. Trimming shortened V by 3 bases and J by 6 bases, and 12 bases separated the two germline ends. Germline CDR1 LGHDT, CDR2 YNNKEL (reference sequence). This CDR3 has 14 residues. This sample was taken from a study of T-cell memory formation after mild COVID-19. Study summary: TCR clusters largely stayed donor specific. Study results and limitations: Of the contracting clones, CD4+ ones lay mainly in CM and EM, and CD8+ ones in EMRA.

TCR alpha and TCR beta cDNA libraries carrying sample barcodes and UMIs were produced by 5'RACE using constant-segment primers. Each CDR3 protein is one row after TCRdb ran MiXCR on the 5' RACE reads. The sample includes roughly 70,000 distinct CDR3 sequences, over 15% seen only once; the top ten take 31%. The clonotype comes from an adult woman who had mild COVID-19 (a few samples of this study predate the infection). Cell type and time point are not known. The sample taken for sequencing was PBMCs or a T cell subset sorted from them (not recorded which). The genes are TRBV3-1 and TRBJ2-1; unclear D gene. This CDR3 reads CASSHVIGGNEQFF. CDR3 in DNA: TGTGCCAGCAGCCATGTAATCGGCGGCAATGAGCAGTTCTTC.